The source of this T cell receptor (beta chain) is a study of T-cell reconstitution after alpha-beta-depleted transplantation in children. Unique molecular identifiers were incorporated when the TCRbeta library was constructed. In TCRdb, the PCR reads were re-called with MiXCR into one record per CDR3 protein. The sample records a few hundred thousand distinct CDR3 sequences, approximately 9.9% being singletons. This clonotype has more than one count but fewer than ten. V dropped 5 bases and J dropped 3 bases, with 31 bases sitting between them. Germline CDR1 is DFQATT and CDR2 is SNEGSKA (reference sequence). CDR3 length: 19 residues.

The material was PBMCs from the stem cell graft donor, obtained from the stem cell graft. The chain recombines TRBV20-1 with TRBJ2-5, with D possibly being TRBD2 (8 bases). The TCR was taken from a human donor who donated a stem cell graft to a child with SCID. The CDR3 is CSAHLPGGTARLGEETQYF. CDR3 nucleotides: TGCAGTGCTCACCTGCCGGGGGGGACAGCAAGATTGGGAGAAGAGACCCAGTACTTC.